This TCR beta chain was found in a study of cytomegalovirus exposure and HLA in healthy donors (dated by TCRdb to about 2017). Background for the entire study: An earlier analysis of approximately 600 of the donors reported approximately 300 Gb of sequence data and roughly 110 million unique TCR beta sequences from about 200 million T cells. High-throughput TCR immunosequencing, statistical association of individual TCRs with disease status, and machine learning were combined to predict cytomegalovirus infection status. Across 398 genotyped donors of the cohort, an average of about 240,000 unique TCR beta nucleotide sequences per donor were sequenced, and 15% to 20% of those sequences were non-productive. In an earlier analysis of 500 to 650 of the donors, high-throughput TCR beta sequencing was used to judge whether each TCR beta V gene segment behaved as functional or pseudogenic. About 300 gigabases of sequencing data and 75 million to 85 million unique TCR sequences made up an early release that covered approximately 700 HLA-typed donors. Several DR-DQ haplotypes were handled as single units for association and clustering because linkage in the cohort was strong. Typing coverage differed by locus: A, B, C, DRB1 and DQB1 were typed in roughly 629-640 donors, DQA1 in about 500, DPA1 in nearly 610, and DPB1 in 400 to 480. A later analysis re-analyzed previously published TCR beta repertoires from about 600 donors and added high-resolution HLA genotyping to study TCR occurrence patterns. A later genetic analysis took genome-wide SNP genotypes for about 60% of the roughly 670 donors and used that subset as a discovery cohort. A separate validation cohort of 100 to 150 different subjects was used in addition to the 666-subject first cohort. Using immunosequencing, the study profiled T cell repertoires from 550 to 750 subjects and related those repertoires to cytomegalovirus serostatus. The study aimed to test whether cataloging public T cell receptors could reveal signatures of past pathogen exposure. Class I and class II HLA loci were covered by the typing at four-digit resolution. The genetic ancestry cluster associated with self-reported Caucasian donors included over 65% of the 350 to 500 genotyped donors. Rather than drawing on any new phenotypic data, the later analysis identified candidate immune exposures from TCR beta sequences and the way those sequences occurred across donors. Donor age, sex, ethnicity and CMV serostatus were compiled alongside the repertoire data. Every repertoire in the discovery cohort had been generated on one and the same sequencing platform. Results and caveats for the whole study, not just this receptor: Some IMGT-functional V segments, including TRBV6-2 and TRBV6-3, could not be distinguished by the 87-base-pair reads and were therefore excluded. In a later analysis, around 17,000 TCR beta sequences were associated with specific HLA alleles at a false discovery rate of 0.05. Because counts were too low, about 17 rarely observed V segments, including chromosome 9 orphons, were excluded from the earlier analysis of a few hundred of the donors. In a later analysis, the rate of TCR association differed among HLA loci, with DRB1 alleles having the most associated TCRs and HLA-C alleles having the fewest. In a later genetic analysis, a missense DCLRE1C variant was associated with V-gene and J-gene trimming of TCR beta chains, and the association was replicated in an independent cohort. The classifier was reported to diagnose cytomegalovirus status with high specificity and sensitivity in both the original cohort and the validation cohort. A further reported finding was that TCR beta sequences accurately predicted the HLA-A and HLA-B alleles for most subjects in the first cohort. Roughly uniform sequencing depth across donors was assumed in presence/absence analyses, although this assumption may not hold. According to a later analysis, parvovirus B19, influenza, CMV and Epstein-Barr virus appeared linked to several top co-occurrence clusters. In a later analysis, most CMV-associated TCR beta chains were found to appear HLA-restricted, with HLA associations seemingly driven largely by CMV exposure. A few of the identified cytomegalovirus-associated TCR beta chains were confirmed in vitro to be specific for cytomegalovirus antigens. The only immune exposure information available for the cohort was CMV serostatus. When HLA alleles, especially DR and DQ, strongly co-occurred, attributing TCR associations to individual alleles was difficult. An earlier analysis of roughly 570 of the donors showed that most TCR beta V segments appeared in productive rearrangements either about 87% or about 30% of the time, which broadly matched IMGT annotations. Correlated functional status among segregating V segments might reflect linkage disequilibrium, but an unknown experimental factor could not be ruled out. Most TCR sequences were observed very rarely across donors, whereas some public TCRs were present in many individuals. A later genetic analysis reported fewer N-insertions in productive TCRs among donors in an Asian-associated ancestry cluster than the roughly 700-donor mean. The study gave a list of 150 to 200 TCR beta chains associated with cytomegalovirus. HLA typing was unavailable for some donors at each locus, so association tests used only the typed subset. A cluster of highly shared sequence variants was judged likely to represent a technical artifact of the sequencing pipeline. Only TCR beta chains were sequenced in this cohort, and the absence of alpha or paired-chain data limited detectable features. A later analysis found that HLA-associated TCR beta chains were more clonally expanded and had lower generation probabilities than equally common non-associated chains. The authors suggested that the approach could potentially be generalized to other disease states and immunological phenotypes.

Receptor amplification or capture employed the immunoSEQ multiplex PCR assay. For the multiplex PCR, a mixture combining 60 forward primers for TCR Vbeta segments and 13 reverse primers for TCR Jbeta segments was used. The CDR3 region of rearranged TCR beta genes was amplified from genomic DNA by a multiplex PCR assay. Amplified TCR beta libraries were sequenced as 87-base-pair reads on the Illumina HiSeq System. In the authors' own workflow: In a later analysis, some 80 million unique TCR beta chains were counted across the 500 to 850 repertoires, and roughly 11 million of these chains were shared by at least two donors. A nearest-neighbor algorithm error-corrected the raw reads and collapsed the reads into unique sequences, merging closely related sequences to remove PCR and sequencing errors. V, D and J gene segments were assigned by aligning CDR3 sequences to IMGT reference sequences. Each retained sequence needed at least a six-nucleotide match to both a V gene segment and a J gene segment. Rearrangements were classified as productive when the CDR3 lacked stop codons and remained in frame with V and J, and all other rearrangements were classified as non-productive. Following IMGT convention, CDR3 was defined as the stretch from the second conserved V-encoded cysteine to the conserved J-encoded phenylalanine. Sequences without an unambiguous match to a single V gene segment were excluded from the earlier analysis of approximately 560 of the donors. An earlier analysis of under 750 of the donors called V segments functional above 56.7% productive rearrangements and segregating when the between-donor standard deviation exceeded 5%. A statistical classification framework was built to diagnose cytomegalovirus status from the catalog of TCR beta chain sequences. V and J gene assignment, in a later analysis, came from comparing TCR nucleotide sequences with IMGT/GENE-DB human TR gene sequences. Using the TCRdist pipeline, a later analysis assigned CDR3 sequences along with most-parsimonious VDJ recombination scenarios. In a later analysis, every TCR beta chain was defined by the combination of its CDR3 amino acid sequence and its V-gene family, and reads without a unique V-gene family were dropped. In a later analysis, approximately 640 highly shared, low-generation-probability nucleotide sequences were removed to address suspected cross-contamination and a sequencing artifact. For each public chain, a later analysis derived a clonal expansion index from normalized ranks of inferred template counts within each repertoire. In a later analysis, generation probabilities were computed using a VDJ recombination model fitted to out-of-frame rearrangements, and the results were checked against IGoR. Hypergeometric tests were used in a later analysis to score TCR-TCR, TCR-HLA and TCR-CMV co-occurrence, with a repertoire-size bias correction applied to the TCR pairs. A later analysis estimated false discovery rates by permuting HLA or CMV assignments 20 times. In a later analysis, co-occurring TCRs were grouped using DBSCAN, with TCRdist sequence similarity added in when clustering inside HLA-allele-positive subsets. Repertoires with fewer than 30,000 or more than 120,000 public chains were left out of co-occurrence clustering, as were about 5 repertoires with anomalous nucleotide sharing. TCRdb holds this immuneACCESS table with in-frame rearrangements only. Some clones are missing; in checked studies, unresolved V genes explain under half, and the rest has no known cause. V and J calls plus clone size are reproduced from that table; the DNA served to infer D and trimming. Here the sample has 150,000 to 200,000 clones; about 80% occur a single time. The biggest ten clones account for around 0.97% of the sample.

In total, 666 healthy bone marrow donors made up the cohort. At the time of sampling, all cohort members were nominally healthy, though unrecorded immune exposures were likely present. The donor tested CMV seropositive, placing the donor among the roughly 300 seropositive members of the cohort. Every donor gave a peripheral blood sample, and the peripheral blood mononuclear cells from that sample were used for TCR beta sequencing. The Qiagen DNeasy Blood Extraction Kit was used to extract genomic DNA from the blood cell samples. This clone has only a few counts. It has no known antigen specificity. The sample holds no much larger clone one base away, and base qualities are not on file. The germline V gene gives CDR1 as SGHRS and CDR2 as YFSETQ. V and J are truncated by 0 bases and 1 base respectively, leaving an intervening sequence of 5 bases. Its CDR3 holds 15 amino acids, cysteine through phenylalanine. Only CDR3 DNA is held: 45 bases, read in frame from base 1.

The specimen was PBMCs. The TCR was taken from a woman in her fifties or sixties in good health and CMV-seropositive. The chain couples TRBV5-1 to TRBJ2-6; no D gene can be assigned with confidence. The CDR3: CASSLEASGANVLTF. At the DNA level, the sequence is TGCGCCAGCAGCTTGGAAGCATCTGGGGCCAACGTCCTGACTTTC.